Shown below are 24 T cell receptor beta chains from a single sample sequenced in a study of shared clonotypes between healthy human individuals. Clones were read by immunoSEQ multiplex PCR, and TCRdb kept only the in-frame ones, dropping some. Here the sample spans millions of clones, around 95% being singletons. Sequenced sample: naive CD4+ T cells sorted from blood. The subset is: CD45RA+ positively selected. The source is a man younger than 35 in good health.

The V gene is TRBV5-1, the J gene TRBJ2-5; possible D gene TRBD2, 5 bases. CDR3 length: 15 residues. CDR1 and CDR2 from the germline V gene are SGHRS and YFSETQ. V shed 5 bases and J shed 3 bases, with 17 bases lying between them. The CDR3 here is CASSLAAGPEETQYF. CDR3 coding DNA: TGCGCCAGCAGTCTCGCGGCGGGCCCCGAAGAGACCCAGTACTTC.

V gene TRBV7-9 combines with J gene TRBJ2-3; D not resolved. CDR1 SEHNR and CDR2 FQNEAQ come from the germline V gene (reference sequence). Trimming left V 4 bases short and J 3 bases short, with 14 bases between. The CDR3 sequence is 15 residues long. CDR3 residues: CASSSTGPATDTQYF. As DNA, the CDR3 is TGTGCCAGCAGCTCCACCGGGCCGGCTACAGATACGCAGTATTTT.

This chain uses TRBV28 with TRBJ1-1; tentatively, D is TRBD1 (6 bases). V was clipped by 1 base and J by 5 bases, with 17 bases between them. Per the germline V gene, CDR1 is MDHEN and CDR2 is SYDVKM. The CDR3 covers 16 residues. The CDR3 DNA follows: TGTGCCAGCAGTTTATTTGGGGAAACAGGGCGGACTGAAGCTTTCTTT. Translating it yields CASSLFGETGRTEAFF.

This clone was observed a few times. V and J are TRBV7-9 and TRBJ1-5, with TRBD1 matching over 7 bases. Germline trimming cut 6 bases from V and 3 bases from J; bases unmatched to any gene: 8. The V gene's germline CDR1 is SEHNR and CDR2 FQNEAQ (reference sequence). The CDR3 loop spans 15 amino acids. Here the CDR3 reads CASSTTGANNQPQHF. CDR3 coding DNA: TGTGCCAGCAGTACTACAGGGGCGAACAATCAGCCCCAGCATTTT.

V and J are TRBV4-3 and TRBJ2-1, with 9 bases matching TRBD1. The CDR3 extends over 15 amino acids. V gave up 5 bases and J gave up 6 bases; unmatched junction bases: 8. Germline lookup yields CDR1 LGHNA and CDR2 YSLEER. The DNA of the CDR3 is TGCGCCAGCAGCGGGATTGGGACAGGGTTCAATGAGCAGTTCTTC. This codes for CASSGIGTGFNEQFF.

The rearrangement joins TRBV2 to TRBJ1-2; no clear D. Trimming stripped 7 bases from V and 3 bases from J, with 9 bases between. Germline lookup yields CDR1 SNHLY and CDR2 FYNNEI. CDR3 length equals 12 residues. For the CDR3, the DNA is TGTGCCAGCACGCGGAAAGACTATGGCTACACCTTC. Translating gives CASTRKDYGYTF.

Remarks on this clone: Other DNA sequences in the sample encode the same CDR3. J is TRBJ2-7 and V is TRBV6-5; D may be TRBD1 (6 bases). The CDR3 is made up of 14 amino acids. Trimming removed 0 bases from V and 2 bases from J, with 8 bases in between. The germline V gene encodes CDR1 MNHEY and CDR2 SVGAGI. CDR3 sequence: CASSYSGGPYEQYF. The CDR3 region has the DNA TGTGCCAGCAGTTACTCAGGGGGTCCCTACGAGCAGTACTTC.

The chain carries TRBV9 and TRBJ2-2; D may be TRBD2 (5 bases). The germline V gene has CDR1 SGDLS and CDR2 YYNGEE. CDR3 length: 15 amino acids. The V end was cut by 4 bases, the J end by 2 bases, with 12 bases between. The CDR3 DNA reads as TGTGCCAGCAGCCCTACCGGGGTAAACACCGGGGAGCTGTTTTTT. It specifies CASSPTGVNTGELFF. Drawing the rest from reference TRBV9 and TRBJ2-2, the complete variable domain is DSGVTQTPKHLITATGQRVTLRCSPRSGDLSVYWYQQSLDQGLQFLIQYYNGEERAKGNILERFSAQQFPDLHSELNLSSLELGDSALYFCASSPTGVNTGELFFGEGSRLTVL.

This chain joins TRBV25-1 and TRBJ1-1, with D possibly matching TRBD1 (6 bases). V was shortened by 2 bases and J by 5 bases, with 9 bases between the two germline ends. The germline CDR1 and CDR2 sequences are MGHDK and SYGVNS. The CDR3 is 13 amino acids. The CDR3 region is CASSEQGTTEAFF. The CDR3 DNA is TGTGCCAGCAGTGAACAGGGGACGACTGAAGCTTTCTTT.

The chain is built from TRBV10-1 and TRBJ2-5; 9 bases match TRBD2. CDR3 size: 15 residues. Germline lookup yields CDR1 WNHNN and CDR2 SYGVQD (reference sequence). Germline trimming cut 3 bases from V and 3 bases from J; bases unmatched to any gene: 5. In nucleotides, the CDR3 is TGCGCCAGCAGTGATGGACTAGCGACGAAAGAGACCCAGTACTTC. Encoded protein: CASSDGLATKETQYF.

The CDR3 DNA follows: TGTGCCAGCAGTTACCGGCGGGAGCGGTACAATGAGCAGTTCTTC. Its protein is CASSYRRERYNEQFF. The V gene is TRBV6-6, the J gene TRBJ2-1; 7 bases are shared with TRBD2. V shed 2 bases, J shed 4 bases, and the junction held 5 bases outside the gene matches. The germline CDR1 and CDR2 sequences are MNHNY and SVGAGI (reference sequence). This CDR3 is 15 amino acids long.

The chain links TRBV10-3 to TRBJ1-1; D gene ambiguous. This CDR3 is built from 16 residues. CDR1 and CDR2 (germline): ENHRY, SYGVKD. Trimming cost V 1 base and J 8 bases, with 20 bases left between them. CDR3 residues: CAISELAGKGNEEAFF. Here the CDR3 DNA reads TGTGCCATCAGTGAGTTGGCCGGAAAAGGTAATGAAGAAGCTTTCTTT.

V and J are TRBV9 and TRBJ1-1; D is uncertain. There are 13 residues in the CDR3. Germline V gene lookup returns CDR1 SGDLS and CDR2 YYNGEE. The V gene lost 4 bases and the J gene lost 6 bases, with 13 bases spanning the gap. The CDR3: CASSTGGWAEAFF. CDR3 nucleotide sequence: TGTGCCAGCAGCACGGGAGGGTGGGCTGAAGCTTTCTTT.

This chain uses TRBV15 with TRBJ2-1; D ambiguous. From germline, CDR1 is LNHNV and CDR2 YYDKDF (reference sequence). V lost 0 bases and J lost 2, with 14 bases in between. This CDR3 comprises 17 residues. CDR3 loop: CATSRDKGLGTYNEQFF. The CDR3 bases are TGTGCCACCAGCAGAGATAAAGGGTTAGGGACCTACAATGAGCAGTTCTTC. Full variable domain (outside the CDR3, taken from reference TRBV15 and TRBJ2-1): DAMVIQNPRYQVTQFGKPVTLSCSQTLNHNVMYWYQQKSSQAPKLLFHYYDKDFNNEADTPDNFQSRRPNTSFCFLDIRSPGLGDTAMYLCATSRDKGLGTYNEQFFGPGTRLTVL.

The chain couples TRBV4-2 to TRBJ1-5; perhaps TRBD1 as D (5 bases). There are 18 residues in the CDR3. In germline, CDR1 is LGHNA, CDR2 YNFKEQ. Trimming stripped 1 base from V and 3 bases from J, with 19 bases between. The CDR3 DNA reads TGTGCCAGCAGCCAAGTTCCCTTTTCGGGGACCCTCAATCAGCCCCAGCATTTT. It translates to CASSQVPFSGTLNQPQHF.

V is TRBV6-6 and J is TRBJ1-2; no definite D call. CDR1 and CDR2 from the germline V gene are MNHNY and SVGAGI (reference sequence). Trimming took off 4 bases at V and 13 bases at J, with 16 bases between the two ends. The CDR3 consists of 12 residues. The CDR3 DNA is TGTGCCAGCAGTTCTCAATCGATGGCTGGCACCTTC. Amino acids: CASSSQSMAGTF.

About this clone: This specimen includes other DNA sequences encoding the same CDR3. The J gene is TRBJ2-1, the V gene TRBV7-2; D is perhaps TRBD2 (6 bases). This CDR3 has 15 residues. The V end was cut by 3 bases, the J end by 4 bases, with 13 bases between. Germline V CDR1 and CDR2: SGHTA, FQGNSA. The DNA for the CDR3 is TGTGCCAGCAGCTTGGGGGGAGGTACTTACAATGAGCAGTTCTTC. Its protein product is CASSLGGGTYNEQFF.

This clone has just a few counts. The V gene is TRBV6-5, the J gene TRBJ1-2; no clear D gene. CDR1 is MNHEY, CDR2 SVGAGI, per germline. The length of the CDR3 is 12 residues. Deletions cut 6 bases from V and 4 bases from J, with 9 bases between. The CDR3 here is CASSQRGYGYTF. In DNA, the CDR3 is TGTGCCAGCAGCCAGCGAGGCTATGGCTACACCTTC.

This chain links TRBV5-1 with TRBJ2-3; 12 bases are shared with TRBD2. Germline V gene data show CDR1 as SGHRS and CDR2 as YFSETQ. J gave up 3 bases and V 5 bases, and 13 bases lay outside the gene matches. This CDR3 has 18 amino acids. CDR3 sequence: CASSFSSGRALGTDTQYF. For the CDR3, the DNA is TGCGCCAGCAGTTTTTCTAGCGGGAGGGCCCTCGGGACAGATACGCAGTATTTT.

The CDR3 DNA is TGTGCCAGCAGGAAGTTAGACGACGGGAATCAGCCCCAGCATTTT. It specifies CASRKLDDGNQPQHF. The chain has TRBV2 and TRBJ1-5; D is undetermined. V shed 6 bases and J shed 4 bases, with 16 bases lying between them. Germline V gives CDR1 SNHLY, CDR2 FYNNEI. The CDR3 runs to 15 residues.

This clone has only one observation. This rearrangement joins TRBV28 to TRBJ2-5; TRBD2 agrees at 12 bases. J was trimmed by 4 bases and V by 5 bases; bases with no gene match: 2. CDR1 and CDR2 (germline): MDHEN, SYDVKM. The CDR3 is 14 residues long. The CDR3 region is CASSPSGGGETQYF. Written as DNA, the CDR3 is TGTGCCAGCAGTCCTAGCGGGGGGGGAGAGACCCAGTACTTC.

The V call is TRBV6-4, the J call TRBJ2-3; tentative D call: TRBD1 (6 bases). CDR1 and CDR2 (germline): MRHNA, SNTAGT. This CDR3 contains 15 residues. V was cut by 6 bases and J by 2 bases, with 15 bases left in between. The CDR3 sequence is CASSLGSGDTDTQYF. DNA of the CDR3: TGTGCCAGCAGCCTCGGGTCAGGGGACACAGATACGCAGTATTTT.

V and J are TRBV7-2 and TRBJ2-5; D call uncertain. This CDR3 is 12 amino acids long. The germline CDR1 and CDR2 sequences are SGHTA and FQGNSA. Between the trimmed V and J ends, which lost 5 bases and 5 bases, there was a span of 9 bases. CDR3 DNA: TGTGCCAGCAGCCGCACAAGCGAGACCCAGTACTTC. Its protein is CASSRTSETQYF.

The chain uses TRBV9 and TRBJ1-3; 9 nucleotides agree with TRBD1. This CDR3 comprises 15 residues. Unmatched junction bases numbered 7, after V lost 2 bases and J lost 7 bases. Germline CDR1 is SGDLS and CDR2 is YYNGEE. The CDR3 DNA sequence: TGTGCCAGCAGCGTGGGGACAGGGAAAACGAACACCATATATTTT. It is translated as CASSVGTGKTNTIYF.